Given below is one T cell receptor beta chain in context. As yet, its antigen is unknown. Amplification of TCR alpha and beta CDR3 regions from RNA used iRepertoire nested multiplex PCR. Input was roughly 100-450 ng of tissue mRNA or PBMC total RNA. TCRdb recomputed calls from the multiplex PCR reads with MiXCR, one row per CDR3 protein. The repertoire holds tens of thousands of distinct CDR3 sequences, with 35% to 45% as singletons. The data are from a study of glioma-infiltrating T cells. Findings of the study overall: Only very few CDR3 sequences appeared in both tissue and blood. Gliomas, especially low-grade, showed above-expected tissue-blood divergence; non-neoplastic patients showed below.

Germline values: CDR1 MNHNS, CDR2 SASEGT. CDR3 length: 15 amino acids. Unmatched junction bases numbered 9, after V lost 6 bases and J lost 8 bases. This sequence joins TRBV6-1 and TRBJ2-1; TRBD1 matches 11 bases. The receptor was isolated from a human donor with low-grade glioma or glioblastoma, undergoing nonglioma brain surgery, or in good health (not recorded which). The specimen was glioma tissue, nonneoplastic brain tissue, or PBMCs (not recorded which). The CDR3 sequence: CASRAGQGARDEQFF. The CDR3 DNA reads TGTGCCAGCAGGGCAGGACAGGGGGCGAGGGATGAGCAGTTCTTC.